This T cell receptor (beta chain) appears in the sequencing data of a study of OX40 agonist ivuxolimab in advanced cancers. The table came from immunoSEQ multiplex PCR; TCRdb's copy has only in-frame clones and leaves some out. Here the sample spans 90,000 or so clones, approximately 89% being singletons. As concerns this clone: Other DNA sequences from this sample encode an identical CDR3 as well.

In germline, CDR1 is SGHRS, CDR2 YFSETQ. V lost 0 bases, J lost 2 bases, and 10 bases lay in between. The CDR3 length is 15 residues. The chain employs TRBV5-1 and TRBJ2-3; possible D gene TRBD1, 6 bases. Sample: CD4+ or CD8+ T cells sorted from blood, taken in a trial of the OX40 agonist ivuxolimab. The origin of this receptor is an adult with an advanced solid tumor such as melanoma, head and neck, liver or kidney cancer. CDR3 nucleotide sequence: TGCGCCAGCAGCTTGGCCGCAGGGGTCACAGATACGCAGTATTTT. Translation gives CASSLAAGVTDTQYF.